Below, 17 T cell receptor beta chains from the same sample are listed, as sequenced in a study of T cells after yellow fever vaccination. TCRdb re-derived calls from the 5' RACE reads in MiXCR, one entry per CDR3 protein. The table includes roughly 330,000 distinct CDR3 sequences, about 4% detected once. The sequenced sample was PBMCs, obtained 5 days after the yellow fever booster vaccination. These receptors originate from a man aged 18 to 30 who received the YFV17D yellow fever vaccine.

The sample holds many counts of this clonotype. The V gene is TRBV4-2, the J gene TRBJ2-1, with TRBD2 as a possible D gene (6 bases). The CDR3 contains 18 residues. Trimming removed 0 bases at V and 0 bases at J, with 15 bases between. The germline CDR1 and CDR2 sequences are LGHNA and YNFKEQ. CDR3 bases: TGTGCCAGCAGCCAAGAAGGGAATAGCGGATACTCCTACAATGAGCAGTTCTTC. Amino acid sequence: CASSQEGNSGYSYNEQFF.

This clonotype has at least ten counts. The V and J genes are TRBV6-1 and TRBJ2-5; 12 nucleotides match TRBD2. This CDR3 comprises 15 residues. Germline CDR1 and CDR2: MNHNS and SASEGT. V lost 6 bases, J lost 4 bases, and 6 bases stayed unmatched. CDR3 protein: CASSELAGGSETQYF. CDR3 coding DNA: TGTGCCAGCAGCGAACTAGCGGGGGGATCAGAGACCCAGTACTTC.

This clonotype was seen many times. The gene calls are TRBV28 and TRBJ2-7; D uncertain. The CDR3 contains 12 residues. The germline gives CDR1 MDHEN, CDR2 SYDVKM. V was shortened by 4 bases and J by 12 bases, with 16 bases between the two germline ends. The CDR3 coding sequence is TGTGCCAGCAGTTGTCGGGCCCGGAGTGGGTACGTC. Encoded protein: CASSCRARSGYV.

This clonotype has a count of ten or more. The rearrangement links TRBV5-1 to TRBJ2-7; perhaps TRBD1 as D (5 bases). Deletions cut 1 base from V and 4 bases from J, with 12 bases between. This CDR3 is built from 14 residues. Germline lookup yields CDR1 SGHRS and CDR2 YFSETQ. The DNA for the CDR3 is TGCGCCAGCAGCTTGCTAGACAGCTTATACGAGCAGTACTTC. Encoded protein: CASSLLDSLYEQYF.

This clonotype came up many times. The chain carries TRBV6-1 and TRBJ2-7; weak D call: TRBD2 (6 bases). From germline, CDR1 is MNHNS and CDR2 SASEGT. The length of the CDR3 is 13 residues. Trimming removed 0 bases from V and 3 bases from J, with 6 bases in between. CDR3 loop: CASSEAEGYEQYV. CDR3 in DNA: TGTGCCAGCAGTGAAGCGGAGGGCTACGAGCAGTACGTC.

This clonotype showed up many times. DNA for the CDR3: TGTGCCAGCCGACGCCGGGACACCTCCTACGAGCAGTACTTC. Translating it yields CASRRRDTSYEQYF. The genes are TRBV6-2 or TRBV6-3 and TRBJ2-7; maybe TRBD1 (6 bases). Trimming took off 8 bases at V and 0 bases at J, with 14 bases between the two ends. The CDR3 extends over 14 amino acids. Germline V lookup: CDR1 MNHEY, CDR2 SVGEGT.

This clonotype was found many times. The genes are TRBV20-1 and TRBJ1-2; 11 nucleotides align to TRBD1. Germline V gives CDR1 DFQATT, CDR2 SNEGSKA (reference sequence). The V and J ends lost 6 bases and 8 bases, in that order; junction bases with no gene match: 11. This CDR3 spans 14 amino acids. The CDR3 nucleotides are TGCAGTGCCCCTGGACAGGGGGCTCTTGGGGGCTACACCTTC. Translation: CSAPGQGALGGYTF.

The chain combines TRBV29-1 with TRBJ2-3; 10 nucleotides align to TRBD2. The V segment lost 6 bases and the J segment 1 base; nucleotides outside the gene matches: 7. The germline CDR1 and CDR2 sequences are SQVTM and ANQGSEA. CDR3 length: 15 residues. CDR3 sequence reads: CSVRTSGVGTDTQYF. The CDR3 DNA reads as TGCAGCGTGAGAACTAGCGGGGTGGGCACAGATACGCAGTATTTT.

The sample holds many counts of this clonotype. This rearrangement joins TRBV5-1 to TRBJ2-5; D gene ambiguous. The CDR3 has 14 residues. Trimming pared 5 bases from V and 5 bases from J, leaving 16 bases between. CDR1 and CDR2 (germline): SGHRS, YFSETQ. The CDR3 region is CASRSWGTGETQYF. In DNA, the CDR3 is TGCGCCAGCAGGAGTTGGGGAACCGGGGAGACCCAGTACTTC.

The rearrangement joins TRBV19 to TRBJ1-2; no definite D call. The germline V and J ends were trimmed by 3 bases and 4 bases, with 9 bases remaining between them. Germline assignment: CDR1 LNHDA and CDR2 SQIVND (reference sequence). The CDR3 is 13 residues long. In DNA, the CDR3 is TGTGCCAGTAGTATGCGAATTCTCTATGGCTACACCTTC. Translation: CASSMRILYGYTF.

This clonotype showed up just a few times. This rearrangement joins TRBV5-1 to TRBJ2-2; TRBD1 matches at 12 bases. The V gene end was trimmed by 0 bases and the J gene end by 6 bases; junction bases not matched to a gene: 6. The germline gives CDR1 SGHRS, CDR2 YFSETQ. CDR3 length: 17 amino acids. CDR3 nucleotide sequence: TGCGCCAGCAGCTTGGACCCGGGACAGGGGGCCTCCGGGGAGCTGTTTTTT. Protein: CASSLDPGQGASGELFF.

This clonotype was seen ten or more times. This chain connects TRBV11-2 to TRBJ2-1; 9 bases are shared with TRBD2. Per germline, CDR1 SGHAT and CDR2 FQNNGV. The trim removed 5 bases at V and 4 bases at J, leaving 6 bases unmatched. There are 15 residues in the CDR3. The CDR3 reads CASSNQRGVYNEQFF. CDR3 coding DNA: TGTGCCAGCAGCAACCAGCGGGGGGTTTACAATGAGCAGTTCTTC.

This clonotype came up a few times. V gene TRBV4-1 combines with J gene TRBJ1-4; D perhaps matches TRBD1 (6 bases). The CDR3 extends over 15 amino acids. Germline CDR1 MGHRA, CDR2 YSYEKL. Trimming took off 5 bases at V and 10 bases at J, with 20 bases between the two ends. The CDR3 DNA reads TGCGCCAGCAGCGCAGGGACAAGCCGATGGGGAAAACTGTTTTTT. It encodes CASSAGTSRWGKLFF.

This clonotype was observed once. J is TRBJ2-7 and V is TRBV29-1, with TRBD2 matching over 13 bases. This CDR3 has 16 residues. The germline gives CDR1 SQVTM, CDR2 ANQGSEA. V dropped 5 bases and J dropped 4; count of bases not matched to a gene: 11. The CDR3 reads CSVRLAGGRGGYEQYF. The CDR3 DNA reads TGCAGCGTTCGACTAGCGGGGGGCCGAGGGGGATACGAGCAGTACTTC.

A remark on this clonotype: Possible read error: a much larger clone is one base away. The rearrangement uses TRBV12-3 or TRBV12-4 and TRBJ1-2; a weak D match, TRBD1 (5 bases). This CDR3 spans 13 amino acids. Trimming left V 7 bases short and J 10 bases short, with 19 bases between. Here the CDR3 reads CASTPGGVEVYTF. The DNA of the CDR3 is TGTGCCAGCACTCCGGGGGGGGTGGAAGTCTACACCTTC.

This clonotype was picked up many times. This chain links TRBV4-3 with TRBJ1-4; tentatively, D is TRBD1 (5 bases). The ends were cut back, 3 bases at V and 8 bases at J, with 19 bases in the middle. The length of the CDR3 is 16 residues. CDR1 is LGHNA and CDR2 is YSLEER in the germline V gene. CDR3: CASSQPPGGQREKLFF. The CDR3, as DNA: TGCGCCAGCAGCCAGCCCCCGGGAGGACAACGCGAAAAACTGTTTTTT.

This clonotype was recorded a few times. This CDR3 is CASSLTGPAPDQPQHF. The CDR3 nucleotides are TGTGCCAGCTCCCTCACCGGCCCAGCTCCTGATCAGCCCCAGCATTTT. The genes are TRBV18 and TRBJ1-5; D gene unclear. Trimming took off 6 bases at V and 5 bases at J, with 20 bases between the two ends. The CDR3 length is 16 residues. CDR1 KGHSH and CDR2 LQKENI come from the germline V gene.